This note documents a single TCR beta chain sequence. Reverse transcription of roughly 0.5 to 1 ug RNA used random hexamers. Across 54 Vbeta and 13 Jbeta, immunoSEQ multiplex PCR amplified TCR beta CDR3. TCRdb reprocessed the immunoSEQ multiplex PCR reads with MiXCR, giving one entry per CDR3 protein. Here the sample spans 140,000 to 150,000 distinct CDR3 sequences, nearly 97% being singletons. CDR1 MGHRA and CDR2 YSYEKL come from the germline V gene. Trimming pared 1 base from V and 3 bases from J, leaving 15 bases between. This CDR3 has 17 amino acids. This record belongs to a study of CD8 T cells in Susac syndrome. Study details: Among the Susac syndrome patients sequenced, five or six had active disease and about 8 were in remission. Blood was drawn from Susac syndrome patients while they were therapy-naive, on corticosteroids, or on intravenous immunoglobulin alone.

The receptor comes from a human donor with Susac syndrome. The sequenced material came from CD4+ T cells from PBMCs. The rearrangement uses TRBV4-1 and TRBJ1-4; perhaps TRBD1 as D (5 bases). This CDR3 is CASSQGRGGDPNEKLFF. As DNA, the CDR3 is TGCGCCAGCAGCCAAGGGAGGGGAGGAGATCCTAATGAAAAACTGTTTTTT.